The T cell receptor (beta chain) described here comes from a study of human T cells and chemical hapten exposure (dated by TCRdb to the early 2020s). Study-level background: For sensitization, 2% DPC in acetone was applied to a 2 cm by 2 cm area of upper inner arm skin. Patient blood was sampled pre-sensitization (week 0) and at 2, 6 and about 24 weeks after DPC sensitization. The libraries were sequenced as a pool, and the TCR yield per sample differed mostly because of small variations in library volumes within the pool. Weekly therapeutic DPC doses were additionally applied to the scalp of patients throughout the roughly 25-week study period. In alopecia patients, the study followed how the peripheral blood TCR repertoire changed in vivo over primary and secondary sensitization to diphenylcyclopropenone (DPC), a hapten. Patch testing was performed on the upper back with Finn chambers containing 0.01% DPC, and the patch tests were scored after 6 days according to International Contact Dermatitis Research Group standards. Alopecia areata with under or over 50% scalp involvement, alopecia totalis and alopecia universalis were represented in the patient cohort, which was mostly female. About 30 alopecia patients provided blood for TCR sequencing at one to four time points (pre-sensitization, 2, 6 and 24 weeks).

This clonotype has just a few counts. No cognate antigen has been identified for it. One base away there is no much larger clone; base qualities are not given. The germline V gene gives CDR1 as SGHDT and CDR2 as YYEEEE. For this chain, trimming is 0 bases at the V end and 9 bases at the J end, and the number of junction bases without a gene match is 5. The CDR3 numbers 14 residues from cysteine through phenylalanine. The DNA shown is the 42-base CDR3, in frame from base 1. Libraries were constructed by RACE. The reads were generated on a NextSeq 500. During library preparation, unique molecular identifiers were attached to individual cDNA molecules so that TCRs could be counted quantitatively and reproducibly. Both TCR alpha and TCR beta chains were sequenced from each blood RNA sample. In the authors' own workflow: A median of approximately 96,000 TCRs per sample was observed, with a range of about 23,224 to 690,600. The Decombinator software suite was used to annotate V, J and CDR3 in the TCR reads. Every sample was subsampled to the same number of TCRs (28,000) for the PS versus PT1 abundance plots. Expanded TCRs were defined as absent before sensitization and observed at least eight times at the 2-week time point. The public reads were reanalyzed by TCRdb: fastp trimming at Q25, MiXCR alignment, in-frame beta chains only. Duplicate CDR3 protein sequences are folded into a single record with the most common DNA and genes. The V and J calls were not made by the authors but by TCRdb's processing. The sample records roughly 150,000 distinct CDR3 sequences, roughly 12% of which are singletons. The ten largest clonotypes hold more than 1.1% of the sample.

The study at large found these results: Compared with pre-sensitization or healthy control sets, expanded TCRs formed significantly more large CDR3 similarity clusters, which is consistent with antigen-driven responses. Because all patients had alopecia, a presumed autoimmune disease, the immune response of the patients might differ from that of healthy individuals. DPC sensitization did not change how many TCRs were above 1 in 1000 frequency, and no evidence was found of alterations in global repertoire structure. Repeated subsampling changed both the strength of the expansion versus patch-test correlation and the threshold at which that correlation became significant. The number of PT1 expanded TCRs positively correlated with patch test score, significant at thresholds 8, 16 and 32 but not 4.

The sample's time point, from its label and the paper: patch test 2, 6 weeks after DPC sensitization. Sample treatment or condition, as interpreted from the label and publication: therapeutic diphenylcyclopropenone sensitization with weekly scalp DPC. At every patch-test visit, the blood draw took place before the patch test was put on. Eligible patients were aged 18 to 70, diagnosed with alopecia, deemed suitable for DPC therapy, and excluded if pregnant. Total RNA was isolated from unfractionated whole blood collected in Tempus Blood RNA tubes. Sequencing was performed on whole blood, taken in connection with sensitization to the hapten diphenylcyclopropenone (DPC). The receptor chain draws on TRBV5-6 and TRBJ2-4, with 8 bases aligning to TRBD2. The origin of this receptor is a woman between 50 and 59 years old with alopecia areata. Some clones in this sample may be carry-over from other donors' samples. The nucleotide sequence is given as TGTGCCAGCAGCTTGGAGACGGGAGGGAGCATTCAGTACTTC. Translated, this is CASSLETGGSIQYF.